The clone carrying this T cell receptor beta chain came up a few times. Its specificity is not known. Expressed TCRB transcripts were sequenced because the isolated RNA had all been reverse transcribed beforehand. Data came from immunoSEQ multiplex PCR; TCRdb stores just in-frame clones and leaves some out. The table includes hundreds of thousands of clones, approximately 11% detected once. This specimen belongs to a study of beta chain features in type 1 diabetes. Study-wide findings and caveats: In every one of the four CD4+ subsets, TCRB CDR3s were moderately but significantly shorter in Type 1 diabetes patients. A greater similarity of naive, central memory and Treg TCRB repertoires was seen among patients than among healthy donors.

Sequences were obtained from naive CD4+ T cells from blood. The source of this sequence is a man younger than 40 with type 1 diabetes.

The CDR3 region is CATSPRRDGEKLFF. The CDR3, as DNA: TGTGCCACCAGCCCCAGGAGGGATGGTGAAAAACTGTTTTTT. The chain combines TRBV15 with TRBJ1-4; D remains unclear. Germline V lookup: CDR1 LNHNV, CDR2 YYDKDF (reference sequence). Trimming shortened V by 5 bases and J by 7 bases, and 14 bases separated the two germline ends. There are 14 residues in the CDR3.